This T cell receptor (beta chain) originates from a study of tumor-infiltrating lymphocytes in oesophageal squamous cell carcinoma. Germline CDR1 reads SGHVT; CDR2 reads SQSDAQ. This CDR3 contains 17 residues. Unmatched junction bases numbered 7, after V lost 2 bases and J lost 2 bases. TCRdb used MiXCR to reprocess the PCR reads, holding one entry per CDR3 protein. Of 15,000 to 20,000 distinct CDR3 sequences listed, around 41% were seen once; the top ten hold approximately 41%. The receptor was isolated from a male donor with esophageal squamous cell carcinoma. The rearrangement joins TRBV7-4 to TRBJ2-5; 11 nucleotides agree with TRBD2. The sequenced material came from esophageal tumor tissue. CDR3 in amino acids: CASSLIAASGGQETQYF. CDR3 bases: TGTGCCAGCAGCTTAATCGCGGCTAGCGGGGGGCAAGAGACCCAGTACTTC.